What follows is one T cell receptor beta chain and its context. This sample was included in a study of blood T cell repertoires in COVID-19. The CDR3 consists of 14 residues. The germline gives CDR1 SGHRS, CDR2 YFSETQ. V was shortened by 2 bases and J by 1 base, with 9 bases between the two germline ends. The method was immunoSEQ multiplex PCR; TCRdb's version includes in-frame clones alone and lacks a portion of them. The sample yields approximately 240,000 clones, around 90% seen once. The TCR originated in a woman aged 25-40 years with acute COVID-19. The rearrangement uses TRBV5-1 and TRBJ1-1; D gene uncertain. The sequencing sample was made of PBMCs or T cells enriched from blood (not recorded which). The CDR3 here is CASSLLDSNTEAFF. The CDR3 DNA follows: TGCGCCAGCAGCTTATTAGATTCGAACACTGAAGCTTTCTTT.